This T cell receptor (beta chain) was captured by sequencing in a study of T-cell memory formation after mild COVID-19. MiXCR was run by TCRdb on the 5' RACE reads, yielding one entry per CDR3 protein. The repertoire includes about 110,000 distinct CDR3 sequences, roughly a sixth of them detected once, and roughly 6% sits in the top ten. Germline-derived CDR1 and CDR2 are SGHRS and YFSETQ. The CDR3 has 13 amino acids. V gave up 1 base and J gave up 0 bases, with 4 bases separating them. This clonotype showed up just a few times. This chain links TRBV5-1 with TRBJ1-2; D remains unclear. Sequencing was performed on PBMCs or a T cell subset sorted from them (not recorded which). The sequence was obtained from a man between 18 and 35 years old who had mild COVID-19 (a few samples of this study predate the infection). Cell type and time point are not known. The DNA for the CDR3 is TGCGCCAGCAGCTTGACAACTAACTATGGCTACACCTTC. As protein: CASSLTTNYGYTF.